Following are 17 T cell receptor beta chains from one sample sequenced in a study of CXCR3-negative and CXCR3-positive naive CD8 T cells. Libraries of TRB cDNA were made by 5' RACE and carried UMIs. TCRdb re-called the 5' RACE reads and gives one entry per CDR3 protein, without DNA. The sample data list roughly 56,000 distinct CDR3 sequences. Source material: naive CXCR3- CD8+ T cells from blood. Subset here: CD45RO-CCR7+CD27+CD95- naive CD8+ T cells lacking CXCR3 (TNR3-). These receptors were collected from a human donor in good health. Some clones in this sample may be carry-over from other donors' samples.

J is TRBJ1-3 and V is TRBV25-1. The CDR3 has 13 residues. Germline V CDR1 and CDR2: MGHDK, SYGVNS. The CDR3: CASSEAAGNTIYF. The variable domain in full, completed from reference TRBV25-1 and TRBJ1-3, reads EADIYQTPRYLVIGTGKKITLECSQTMGHDKMYWYQQDPGMELHLIHYSYGVNSTEKGDLSSESTVSRIRTEHFPLTLESARPSHTSQYLCASSEAAGNTIYFGEGSWLTVV.

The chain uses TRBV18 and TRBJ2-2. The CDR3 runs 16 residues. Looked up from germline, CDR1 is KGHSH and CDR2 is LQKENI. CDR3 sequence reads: CASSPPGAANTGELFF.

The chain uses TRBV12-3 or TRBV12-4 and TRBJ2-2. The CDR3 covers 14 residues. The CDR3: CASSYRLSTGELFF.

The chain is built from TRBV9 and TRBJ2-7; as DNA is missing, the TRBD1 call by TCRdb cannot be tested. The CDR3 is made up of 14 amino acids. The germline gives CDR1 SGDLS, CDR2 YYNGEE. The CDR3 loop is CASSVEAGHYEQYF.

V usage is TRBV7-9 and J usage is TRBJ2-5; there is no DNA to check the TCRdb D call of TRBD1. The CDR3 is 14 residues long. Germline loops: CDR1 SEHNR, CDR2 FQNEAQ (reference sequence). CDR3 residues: CASSADRVQETQYF.

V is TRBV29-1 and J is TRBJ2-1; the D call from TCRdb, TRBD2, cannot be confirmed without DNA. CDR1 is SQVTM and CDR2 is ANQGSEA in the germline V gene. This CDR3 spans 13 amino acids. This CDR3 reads CSVPAQGAQGVVF.

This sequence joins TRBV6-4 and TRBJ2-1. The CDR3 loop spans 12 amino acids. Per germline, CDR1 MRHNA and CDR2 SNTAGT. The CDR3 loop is CASRDSGDEQFF.

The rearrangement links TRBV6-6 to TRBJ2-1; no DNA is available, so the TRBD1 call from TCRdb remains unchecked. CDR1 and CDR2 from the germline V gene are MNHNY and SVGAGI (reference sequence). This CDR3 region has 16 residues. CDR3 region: CASSPRGFISDNEQFF.

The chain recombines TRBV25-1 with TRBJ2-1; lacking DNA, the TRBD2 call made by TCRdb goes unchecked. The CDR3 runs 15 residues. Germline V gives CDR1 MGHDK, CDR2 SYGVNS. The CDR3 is CASSELSEVRNEQFF. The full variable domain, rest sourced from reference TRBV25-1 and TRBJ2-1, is EADIYQTPRYLVIGTGKKITLECSQTMGHDKMYWYQQDPGMELHLIHYSYGVNSTEKGDLSSESTVSRIRTEHFPLTLESARPSHTSQYLCASSELSEVRNEQFFGPGTRLTVL.

The CDR3 region is CASSGTGDRGPGANVLTF. The chain couples TRBV9 to TRBJ2-6; the TCRdb D gene call, TRBD1, has no DNA to confirm it. CDR1 and CDR2 from the germline V gene are SGDLS and YYNGEE. The CDR3 is 18 residues long.

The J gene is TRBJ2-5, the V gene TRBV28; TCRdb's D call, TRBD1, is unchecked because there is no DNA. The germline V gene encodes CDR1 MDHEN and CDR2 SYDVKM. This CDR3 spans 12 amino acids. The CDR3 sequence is CASEGTVETQYF.

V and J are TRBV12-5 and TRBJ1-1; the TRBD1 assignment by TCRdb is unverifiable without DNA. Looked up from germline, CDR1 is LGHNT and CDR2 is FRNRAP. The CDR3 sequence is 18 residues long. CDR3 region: CASGLPSETGSKFTEAFF.

CDR3 residues: CSVERGGIGTEAFF. The V and J genes are TRBV29-1 and TRBJ1-1; TCRdb calls TRBD1, which cannot be checked without DNA. This CDR3 region has 14 residues. Germline-derived CDR1 and CDR2 are SQVTM and ANQGSEA.

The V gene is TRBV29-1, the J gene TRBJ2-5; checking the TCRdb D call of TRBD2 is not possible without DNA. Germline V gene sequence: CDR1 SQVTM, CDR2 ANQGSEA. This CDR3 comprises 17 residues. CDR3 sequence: CSVEGSSGGVYQETQYF.

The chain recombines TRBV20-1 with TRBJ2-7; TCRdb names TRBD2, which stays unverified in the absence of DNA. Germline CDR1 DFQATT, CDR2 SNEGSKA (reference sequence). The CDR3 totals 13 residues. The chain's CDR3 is CSAHGTSFYEQYF.

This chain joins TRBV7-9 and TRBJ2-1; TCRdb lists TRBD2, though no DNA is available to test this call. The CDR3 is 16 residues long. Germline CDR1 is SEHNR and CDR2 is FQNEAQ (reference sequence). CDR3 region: CASSSIPGLISHEQFF.

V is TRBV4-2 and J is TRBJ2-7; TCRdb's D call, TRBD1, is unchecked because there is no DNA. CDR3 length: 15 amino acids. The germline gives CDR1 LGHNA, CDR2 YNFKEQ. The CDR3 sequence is CASSPPGGGLYEQYF.